This T cell receptor beta chain originates from a study of T cell responses to AZD1222 COVID-19 vaccine. Method: immunoSEQ multiplex PCR; TCRdb's copy keeps in-frame clones and lacks some. The sample carries 140,000 to 150,000 clones, roughly 87% recorded once. V was clipped by 4 bases and J by 5 bases, with 15 bases between them. This CDR3 is built from 15 residues. The V gene's germline CDR1 is SGHTA and CDR2 FQGNSA. The sequencing used peripheral blood, collected 28 days after the second dose of the MenACWY control vaccine. This clonotype was obtained from an adult who received the MenACWY meningococcal vaccine as a control. The V call is TRBV7-2, the J call TRBJ1-5; D is uncertain. CDR3 region: CASSSQGRVHQPQHF. CDR3 in DNA: TGTGCCAGCAGCTCCCAAGGACGGGTTCATCAGCCCCAGCATTTT.